Shown below are 32 T cell receptor beta chains from a single sample sequenced in a study of T cell responses to AZD1222 COVID-19 vaccine. Here immunoSEQ multiplex PCR was the method, and the copy in TCRdb shows in-frame clones only, minus some. Among 180,000 or so clones listed, 90% to 95% were seen once. This sample comprised peripheral blood, obtained on day 0 of AZD1222 vaccination. The receptors originated from an adult in good health.

This chain connects TRBV4-2 to TRBJ2-1; D unclear. The germline gives CDR1 LGHNA, CDR2 YNFKEQ. Trimming took 0 bases from V and 11 from J, leaving 8 bases between them. This CDR3 comprises 12 residues. The CDR3 bases are TGTGCCAGCAGCCAAGACTGGCGTCAGCAGTTCTTC. It yields the protein CASSQDWRQQFF.

The rearrangement links TRBV5-1 to TRBJ2-1, with D hard to call. CDR1 and CDR2 from the germline V gene are SGHRS and YFSETQ. V was cut by 0 bases and J by 9 bases, with 7 bases left in between. The CDR3 is 12 amino acids. The CDR3 region has the DNA TGCGCCAGCAGCTTGGACCACGCTGAGCAGTTCTTC. Translation gives CASSLDHAEQFF.

The J gene is TRBJ2-5, the V gene TRBV2; 11 bases align to TRBD2. CDR3 length equals 17 residues. From germline, CDR1 is SNHLY and CDR2 FYNNEI. V was pared by 7 bases and J by 5 bases, with 15 bases of the junction left unmatched. CDR3 loop: CASMPGTSGLRGETQYF. The CDR3 nucleotides are TGTGCCAGCATGCCGGGGACTAGCGGTCTCAGGGGGGAGACCCAGTACTTC.

The chain joins TRBV19 to TRBJ2-3, with 8 bases that match TRBD2. This CDR3 region has 16 residues. After removal of 1 base from V and 6 bases from J, the junction contained 9 bases not matched to a gene. Per germline, CDR1 LNHDA and CDR2 SQIVND (reference sequence). The CDR3 loop reads CASSIAGRGRSDTQYF. The DNA for the CDR3 is TGTGCCAGTAGTATAGCGGGACGCGGGAGGTCGGATACGCAGTATTTT.

This clone was seen once. The chain recombines TRBV19 with TRBJ1-2, with no clear D. V lost 3 bases and J lost 1, with 12 bases in between. Germline lookup yields CDR1 LNHDA and CDR2 SQIVND (reference sequence). The CDR3 totals 15 residues. CDR3 sequence (DNA): TGTGCCAGTAGTATGGCTGGGCGGCTTAACTATGGCTACACCTTC. This gives the protein CASSMAGRLNYGYTF.

V and J are TRBV27 and TRBJ2-2; 13 bases are a match to TRBD2. There are 18 residues in the CDR3. Trimming cost V 5 bases and J 0 bases; bases outside gene matches: 6. Germline V gene data show CDR1 as MNHEY and CDR2 as SMNVEV (reference sequence). The CDR3: CASSRGTSGIPNTGELFF. Written as DNA, the CDR3 is TGTGCCAGCAGTAGGGGGACTAGCGGGATTCCGAACACCGGGGAGCTGTTTTTT.

The rearrangement joins TRBV11-2 to TRBJ2-1; 10 bases agree with TRBD2. V shed 5 bases, J shed 10 bases, and the junction held 8 bases outside the gene matches. Per germline, CDR1 SGHAT and CDR2 FQNNGV. The CDR3 has 14 amino acids. The CDR3 DNA reads TGTGCCAGCAGCCAAGCAAGCGGGAGGGAGGAGCAGTTCTTC. Protein product: CASSQASGREEQFF.

This chain connects TRBV7-9 to TRBJ2-1; a weak D match, TRBD2 (5 bases). The length of the CDR3 is 15 residues. Germline loops: CDR1 SEHNR, CDR2 FQNEAQ (reference sequence). Trimming removed 1 base from V and 3 bases from J, with 10 bases in between. As DNA, the CDR3 is TGTGCCAGCAGCTTAGAAGCGGCGAGCTACAATGAGCAGTTCTTC. It yields the protein CASSLEAASYNEQFF.

This chain connects TRBV30 to TRBJ1-6, with a weak D call TRBD1 (5 bases). Trimming left V 4 bases short and J 9 bases short, with 13 bases between. Germline values: CDR1 GTSNPN, CDR2 SVGIG (reference sequence). The CDR3 loop spans 13 amino acids. In nucleotides, the CDR3 is TGTGCCTGGATACAGGAACGGAGTTCACCCCTCCACTTT. Translated: CAWIQERSSPLHF.

The rearrangement links TRBV30 to TRBJ2-5; maybe TRBD2 (6 bases). Germline assignment: CDR1 GTSNPN and CDR2 SVGIG (reference sequence). V was clipped by 4 bases and J by 1 base, with 10 bases between them. The CDR3 loop spans 13 amino acids. The CDR3 region is CAWMSSAQETQYF. The CDR3 DNA is TGTGCCTGGATGTCTAGCGCCCAAGAGACCCAGTACTTC. The whole variable domain, filled in from reference TRBV30 and TRBJ2-5, reads SQTIHQWPATLVQPVGSPLSLECTVEGTSNPNLYWYRQAAGRGLQLLFYSVGIGQISSEVPQNLSASRPQDRQFILSSKKLLLSDSGFYLCAWMSSAQETQYFGPGTRLLVL.

This rearrangement joins TRBV7-9 to TRBJ2-2, with D unresolved. Germline lookup yields CDR1 SEHNR and CDR2 FQNEAQ (reference sequence). The CDR3 runs to 13 residues. Trimming removed 2 bases from V and 6 bases from J, with 7 bases in between. The CDR3 loop reads CASSLFESGELFF. The CDR3 DNA sequence: TGTGCCAGCAGCTTATTTGAATCCGGGGAGCTGTTTTTT.

Worth noting for this clone: The sample carries other DNA sequences with the same CDR3. The chain couples TRBV19 to TRBJ2-7; tentatively, D is TRBD1 or TRBD2 (5 bases each). Germline V gene sequence: CDR1 LNHDA, CDR2 SQIVND (reference sequence). This CDR3 spans 12 amino acids. Trimming removed 8 bases from V and 2 bases from J, with 10 bases in between. The CDR3 DNA reads TGTGCCAGTGGGCAGGGACCCTACGAGCAGTACTTC. Its translation is CASGQGPYEQYF.

The chain couples TRBV2 to TRBJ1-2; D unresolved. With 8 bases removed from V and 0 bases from J, the gap between germline ends came to 10 bases. This CDR3 is 13 amino acids long. Per germline, CDR1 SNHLY and CDR2 FYNNEI. The CDR3: CASQRVTNYGYTF. CDR3 nucleotide sequence: TGTGCCAGCCAAAGGGTCACTAACTATGGCTACACCTTC. Combining the CDR3 with reference TRBV2 and TRBJ1-2 gives the whole variable domain EPEVTQTPSHQVTQMGQEVILRCVPISNHLYFYWYRQILGQKVEFLVSFYNNEISEKSEIFDDQFSVERPDGSNFTLKIRSTKLEDSAMYFCASQRVTNYGYTFGSGTRLTVV.

CDR3 amino acids: CASSPSKSYGYTF. The CDR3 nucleotides are TGTGCCAGTAGTCCTTCTAAATCTTATGGCTACACCTTC. The chain links TRBV19 to TRBJ1-2; D is ambiguous. This CDR3 has 13 amino acids. Trimming removed 5 bases at V and 5 bases at J, with 12 bases between. Per the germline V gene, CDR1 is LNHDA and CDR2 is SQIVND (reference sequence).

The chain employs TRBV5-1 and TRBJ2-5; the D gene could be TRBD1 or TRBD2 (5 bases each). V was trimmed by 0 bases and J by 4 bases, leaving 13 bases between them. This CDR3 comprises 15 residues. Germline V lookup: CDR1 SGHRS, CDR2 YFSETQ. The CDR3 loop reads CASSLAESGRETQYF. Written as DNA, the CDR3 is TGCGCCAGCAGCTTGGCCGAATCAGGGAGAGAGACCCAGTACTTC.

This clone was recorded a few times. V is TRBV30 and J is TRBJ1-6; 7 bases agree with TRBD1. V gave up 3 bases and J gave up 10 bases; unmatched junction bases: 12. The CDR3 extends over 15 amino acids. CDR1 and CDR2 (germline): GTSNPN, SVGIG (reference sequence). Here the CDR3 DNA reads TGTGCCTGGAGGGTCCTCTCGACAGGGCGATCACCCCTCCACTTT. Its protein is CAWRVLSTGRSPLHF. Supplemented by reference TRBV30 and TRBJ1-6, the full variable domain reads SQTIHQWPATLVQPVGSPLSLECTVEGTSNPNLYWYRQAAGRGLQLLFYSVGIGQISSEVPQNLSASRPQDRQFILSSKKLLLSDSGFYLCAWRVLSTGRSPLHFGNGTRLTVT.

The rearrangement uses TRBV19 and TRBJ2-5; D uncertain. Germline V gene sequence: CDR1 LNHDA, CDR2 SQIVND (reference sequence). The CDR3 is 15 residues long. V lost 3 bases and J 6 bases, leaving 17 bases between the germline ends. CDR3 amino acids: CASSMRPLGSKTQYF. The CDR3, as DNA: TGTGCCAGTAGTATGCGCCCCCTGGGATCTAAGACCCAGTACTTC.

The chain has TRBV4-2 and TRBJ1-1, with D tentatively TRBD1 (6 bases). Germline V lookup: CDR1 LGHNA, CDR2 YNFKEQ. The length of the CDR3 is 16 residues. Trimming removed 0 bases from V and 0 bases from J, with 11 bases in between. CDR3 amino acids: CASSQERGGVNTEAFF. The CDR3 DNA reads TGTGCCAGCAGCCAAGAAAGGGGGGGAGTGAACACTGAAGCTTTCTTT.

This sequence joins TRBV10-3 and TRBJ1-1, with 11 bases identical to TRBD1. This CDR3 region has 15 residues. Germline values: CDR1 ENHRY, CDR2 SYGVKD. The V gene end was trimmed by 0 bases and the J gene end by 10 bases; junction bases not matched to a gene: 7. CDR3 coding DNA: TGTGCCATCAGTGAGTCTCTGGACAGGGGGCCTGGAGCTTTCTTT. Its protein product is CAISESLDRGPGAFF.

This rearrangement joins TRBV30 to TRBJ1-1; possible D gene TRBD1, 5 bases. CDR3 length equals 13 residues. V was cut by 4 bases and J by 6 bases, with 15 bases left in between. Germline assignment: CDR1 GTSNPN and CDR2 SVGIG (reference sequence). The CDR3 reads CAWTRIGGSEAFF. CDR3 sequence (DNA): TGTGCCTGGACCAGGATCGGGGGGTCTGAAGCTTTCTTT.

In this sample, this clone turned up a few times. The rearrangement joins TRBV29-1 to TRBJ2-7, with D possibly TRBD1 on 5 matching bases. From germline, CDR1 is SQVTM and CDR2 ANQGSEA. CDR3 length equals 12 residues. Between the trimmed V and J ends, which lost 4 bases and 5 bases, there was a span of 12 bases. CDR3 in DNA: TGCAGCGTTGGGGCAGGGATCCACGAGCAGTACTTC. As protein: CSVGAGIHEQYF.

J is TRBJ2-1 and V is TRBV6-4, with D perhaps matching TRBD1 (6 bases). The CDR3 is 15 residues long. Germline V gives CDR1 MRHNA, CDR2 SNTAGT. Trimming removed 0 bases at V and 10 bases at J, with 16 bases between. CDR3 sequence reads: CASSDSAGAMKEQFF. CDR3 nucleotide sequence: TGTGCCAGCAGTGACTCGGCAGGGGCTATGAAAGAGCAGTTCTTC.

This sequence joins TRBV19 and TRBJ1-5; the D is unclear. Trimming removed 7 bases at V and 2 bases at J, with 12 bases between. CDR1 and CDR2 (germline): LNHDA, SQIVND (reference sequence). The CDR3 is made up of 14 amino acids. The CDR3, as DNA: TGTGCCAGTAACCGAGACGGCCGCAATCAGCCCCAGCATTTT. Protein sequence: CASNRDGRNQPQHF. Full variable domain (missing parts from reference TRBV19 and TRBJ1-5): DGGITQSPKYLFRKEGQNVTLSCEQNLNHDAMYWYRQDPGQGLRLIYYSQIVNDFQKGDIAEGYSVSREKKESFPLTVTSAQKNPTAFYLCASNRDGRNQPQHFGDGTRLSIL.

This clone was counted once. The V call is TRBV9, the J call TRBJ2-2, with D possibly matching TRBD2 (6 bases). The germline V and J ends were trimmed by 0 bases and 4 bases, with 16 bases remaining between them. Germline V gene lookup returns CDR1 SGDLS and CDR2 YYNGEE. The CDR3 covers 17 residues. The DNA of the CDR3 is TGTGCCAGCAGCGTAGACCCCGGGGCCGGGGGCACCGGGGAGCTGTTTTTT. Protein: CASSVDPGAGGTGELFF. Based on the CDR3 plus reference TRBV9 and TRBJ2-2, the full variable domain is DSGVTQTPKHLITATGQRVTLRCSPRSGDLSVYWYQQSLDQGLQFLIQYYNGEERAKGNILERFSAQQFPDLHSELNLSSLELGDSALYFCASSVDPGAGGTGELFFGEGSRLTVL.

The V call is TRBV19, the J call TRBJ1-1, with D perhaps TRBD1 (6 bases). Per germline, CDR1 LNHDA and CDR2 SQIVND (reference sequence). The CDR3 extends over 15 amino acids. V lost 6 bases to trimming and J lost 4 bases, with 18 bases between them. The CDR3 is CASRHLRGQGTEAFF. CDR3 coding DNA: TGTGCCAGTAGGCACCTACGGGGGCAAGGCACTGAAGCTTTCTTT. The complete variable domain, with remaining parts taken from reference TRBV19 and TRBJ1-1, reads DGGITQSPKYLFRKEGQNVTLSCEQNLNHDAMYWYRQDPGQGLRLIYYSQIVNDFQKGDIAEGYSVSREKKESFPLTVTSAQKNPTAFYLCASRHLRGQGTEAFFGQGTRLTVV.

This chain links TRBV5-1 with TRBJ1-4; TRBD1 matches 8 bases. Germline trimming cut 2 bases from V and 7 bases from J; bases unmatched to any gene: 4. CDR1 and CDR2 (germline): SGHRS, YFSETQ. The CDR3 has 14 residues. The CDR3 bases are TGCGCCAGCAGCTTACAGGGGGGAGCTGAAAAACTGTTTTTT. Translated: CASSLQGGAEKLFF.

The V gene is TRBV7-9, the J gene TRBJ1-4; 9 nucleotides match TRBD1. The CDR3 length is 15 residues. Germline V CDR1 and CDR2: SEHNR, FQNEAQ (reference sequence). V lost 4 bases, J lost 5 bases, and 5 bases stayed unmatched. The DNA for the CDR3 is TGTGCCAGCAGCTCTCGGACAGGGGAAAATGAAAAACTGTTTTTT. This encodes CASSSRTGENEKLFF.

The table lists this clone with a count of one. The V call is TRBV20-1, the J call TRBJ1-5; D is unclear. With 3 bases removed from V and 6 bases from J, the gap between germline ends came to 15 bases. Germline V lookup: CDR1 DFQATT, CDR2 SNEGSKA (reference sequence). CDR3 length: 14 residues. The CDR3 sequence: CSASFGEKGQPQHF. CDR3 in DNA: TGCAGTGCTAGTTTCGGGGAGAAGGGTCAGCCCCAGCATTTT.

J is TRBJ1-4 and V is TRBV20-1, with D perhaps matching TRBD1 (5 bases). CDR3 length: 11 amino acids. Germline V CDR1 and CDR2: DFQATT, SNEGSKA (reference sequence). CDR3 loop: CSVGTAEKLFF. In DNA, the CDR3 is TGCAGCGTGGGGACGGCTGAAAAACTGTTTTTT.

This rearrangement joins TRBV7-8 to TRBJ1-1; TRBD1 might be the D (5 bases). The CDR3 sequence is 12 residues long. Between the trimmed V and J ends, which lost 5 bases and 11 bases, there was a span of 15 bases. Germline-derived CDR1 and CDR2 are SGHVS and FQNEAQ. For the CDR3, the DNA is TGTGCCAGCAGCCTGTCTACAGGTACCGCTTTCTTT. Its protein product is CASSLSTGTAFF. The full variable domain, in which reference TRBV7-8 and TRBJ1-1 provide the parts outside the CDR3, is GAGVSQSPRYKVAKRGQDVALRCDPISGHVSLFWYQQALGQGPEFLTYFQNEAQLDKSGLPSDRFFAERPEGSVSTLKIQRTQQEDSAVYLCASSLSTGTAFFGQGTRLTVV.

The genes are TRBV5-1 and TRBJ2-7; 10 bases agree with TRBD1. This CDR3 has 17 amino acids. V was pared by 4 bases and J by 6 bases, with 16 bases of the junction left unmatched. Per germline, CDR1 SGHRS and CDR2 YFSETQ. The CDR3 DNA reads TGCGCCAGCAGCCCAATTGGGGACAGGGGACGAGGCAGCGAGCAGTACTTC. It is translated as CASSPIGDRGRGSEQYF.

CDR3 protein: CASSQDTEVSGNTIYF. Written as DNA, the CDR3 is TGCGCCAGCAGCCAAGATACGGAGGTCTCTGGAAACACCATATATTTT. The chain carries TRBV4-1 and TRBJ1-3, with D uncertain. This CDR3 contains 16 residues. Germline lookup yields CDR1 MGHRA and CDR2 YSYEKL. Trimming left V 0 bases short and J 0 bases short, with 9 bases between.